What follows are 10 T cell receptor beta chains derived from one specimen sequenced in a study of blood T cell repertoires in COVID-19. Profiling relied on immunoSEQ multiplex PCR, and the TCRdb table lists in-frame clones only, not all of them. The table shows about 210,000 clones, with around 84% occurring only once. Input material: PBMCs or T cells enriched from blood (not recorded which). The receptors stem from a young woman who had been exposed to COVID-19.

The J gene is TRBJ1-5, the V gene TRBV18; the D gene is possibly TRBD1 (5 bases). The V and J ends lost 6 bases and 3 bases respectively, with 9 bases between them. The germline CDR1 and CDR2 sequences are KGHSH and LQKENI. This CDR3 is built from 13 residues. The CDR3 DNA reads as TGTGCCAGCTCCGCAGGGAACAATCAGCCCCAGCATTTT. Translation gives CASSAGNNQPQHF.

This clone was found a few times. J is TRBJ2-2 and V is TRBV7-9; 9 nucleotides agree with TRBD2. V shed 3 bases and J 3 bases; nucleotides not matched to a gene: 5. Germline V lookup: CDR1 SEHNR, CDR2 FQNEAQ (reference sequence). CDR3 length: 16 residues. The CDR3, as DNA: TGTGCCAGCAGCTTCTTGGCGGGGGGGCACACCGGGGAGCTGTTTTTT. It translates to CASSFLAGGHTGELFF.

This clone was observed a single time. V and J are TRBV14 and TRBJ1-1; D remains ambiguous. This CDR3 spans 13 amino acids. Deletions cut 3 bases from V and 5 bases from J, with 10 bases between. The germline V gene has CDR1 SGHDN and CDR2 FVKESK. The DNA for the CDR3 is TGTGCCAGCAGCCACACCCCGGGGACTGAAGCTTTCTTT. It specifies CASSHTPGTEAFF. Drawing the rest from reference TRBV14 and TRBJ1-1, the complete variable domain is EAGVTQFPSHSVIEKGQTVTLRCDPISGHDNLYWYRRVMGKEIKFLLHFVKESKQDESGMPNNRFLAERTGGTYSTLKVQPAELEDSGVYFCASSHTPGTEAFFGQGTRLTVV.

This chain connects TRBV15 to TRBJ1-2; a weak D match, TRBD1 (5 bases). V shed 1 base and J shed 0 bases, with 12 bases lying between them. From germline, CDR1 is LNHNV and CDR2 YYDKDF (reference sequence). The CDR3 covers 16 residues. The CDR3 DNA reads as TGTGCCACCAGCAGAGTTCCCGGGGGAGCTAACTATGGCTACACCTTC. Its protein product is CATSRVPGGANYGYTF.

The V call is TRBV14, the J call TRBJ2-1; possible D gene TRBD2, 6 bases. Trimming took off 4 bases at V and 5 bases at J, with 24 bases between the two ends. CDR3 size: 18 residues. CDR1 is SGHDN, CDR2 FVKESK, per germline. The CDR3 spells CASSPMRGPGPFNNEQFF. The CDR3 bases are TGTGCCAGCAGCCCAATGCGGGGACCAGGGCCCTTCAACAATGAGCAGTTCTTC.

The chain recombines TRBV19 with TRBJ1-3; TRBD1 is a possible D gene (5 bases). The germline gives CDR1 LNHDA, CDR2 SQIVND (reference sequence). The CDR3 contains 17 residues. Trimming removed 0 bases at V and 0 bases at J, with 12 bases between. CDR3 residues: CASSIDRGRDSGNTIYF. For the CDR3, the DNA is TGTGCCAGTAGTATAGATCGCGGCAGGGACTCTGGAAACACCATATATTTT.

The rearrangement uses TRBV7-9 and TRBJ2-1, with TRBD2 matching over 12 bases. The V gene's germline CDR1 is SEHNR and CDR2 FQNEAQ (reference sequence). The J segment lost 4 bases and the V segment lost 4 bases, leaving 2 bases of the junction unmatched. The CDR3 length is 15 residues. The CDR3 reads CASSSSGGAYNEQFF. Written as DNA, the CDR3 is TGTGCCAGCAGCTCTAGCGGGGGGGCGTACAATGAGCAGTTCTTC.

This rearrangement joins TRBV30 to TRBJ1-2, with 8 bases aligning to TRBD1. Germline V gives CDR1 GTSNPN, CDR2 SVGIG (reference sequence). The CDR3 spans 12 residues. The V segment lost 8 bases and the J segment 2 bases; nucleotides outside the gene matches: 4. CDR3 nucleotides: TGTGCCGGGGGACAGGTGAACTATGGCTACACCTTC. Protein: CAGGQVNYGYTF.

There are many counts of this clone. The chain uses TRBV6-4 and TRBJ2-2; D unclear. The CDR3 is 17 residues long. CDR1 and CDR2 (germline): MRHNA, SNTAGT. Between the trimmed V and J ends, which lost 0 bases and 0 bases, there was a span of 11 bases. CDR3 nucleotides: TGTGCCAGCAGTGACTCGGCAATTGAGGCGAACACCGGGGAGCTGTTTTTT. Residues: CASSDSAIEANTGELFF.

The genes are TRBV5-4 and TRBJ1-2, with 8 positions matching TRBD1. The CDR3 has 13 residues. Germline CDR1 and CDR2: SGHNT and YYREEE (reference sequence). V trimming: 3 bases; J trimming: 5 bases; junction bases outside the gene matches: 3. The CDR3 region is CASSSTGEYGYTF. The DNA of the CDR3 is TGTGCCAGCAGCTCGACAGGGGAATATGGCTACACCTTC.